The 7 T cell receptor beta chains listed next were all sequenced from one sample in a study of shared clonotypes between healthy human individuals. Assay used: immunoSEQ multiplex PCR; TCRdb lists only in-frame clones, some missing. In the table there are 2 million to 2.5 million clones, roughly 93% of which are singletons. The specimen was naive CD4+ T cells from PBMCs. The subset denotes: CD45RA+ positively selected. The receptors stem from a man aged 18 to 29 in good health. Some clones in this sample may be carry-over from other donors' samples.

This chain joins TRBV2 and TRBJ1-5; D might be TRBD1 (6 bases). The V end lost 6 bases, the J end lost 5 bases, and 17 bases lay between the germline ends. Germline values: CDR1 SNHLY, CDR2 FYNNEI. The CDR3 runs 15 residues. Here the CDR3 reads CASSGLRGAYQPQHF. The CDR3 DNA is TGTGCCAGCAGCGGTCTTAGGGGGGCGTATCAGCCCCAGCATTTT.

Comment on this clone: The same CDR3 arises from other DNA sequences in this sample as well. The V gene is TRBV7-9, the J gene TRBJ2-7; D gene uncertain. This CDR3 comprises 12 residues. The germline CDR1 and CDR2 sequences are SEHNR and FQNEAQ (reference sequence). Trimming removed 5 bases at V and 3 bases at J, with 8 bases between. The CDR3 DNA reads TGTGCCAGCAGCAGGACCGGCTACGAGCAGTACTTC. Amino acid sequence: CASSRTGYEQYF.

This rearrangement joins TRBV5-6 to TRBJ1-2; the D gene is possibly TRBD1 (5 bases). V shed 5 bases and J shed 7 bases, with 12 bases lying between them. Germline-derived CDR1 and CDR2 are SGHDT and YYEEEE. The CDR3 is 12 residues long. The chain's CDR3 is CASRPAGTGYTF. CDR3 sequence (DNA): TGTGCCAGCAGGCCCGCAGGGACTGGCTACACCTTC. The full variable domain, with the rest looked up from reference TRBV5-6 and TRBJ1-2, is DAGVTQSPTHLIKTRGQQVTLRCSPKSGHDTVSWYQQALGQGPQFIFQYYEEEERQRGNFPDRFSGHQFPNYSSELNVNALLLGDSALYLCASRPAGTGYTFGSGTRLTVV.

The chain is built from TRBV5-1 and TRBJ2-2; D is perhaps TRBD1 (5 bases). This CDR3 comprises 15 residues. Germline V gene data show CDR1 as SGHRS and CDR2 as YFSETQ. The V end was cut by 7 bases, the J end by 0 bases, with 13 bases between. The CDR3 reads CASQQELANTGELFF. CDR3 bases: TGCGCCAGCCAACAGGAACTCGCGAACACCGGGGAGCTGTTTTTT.

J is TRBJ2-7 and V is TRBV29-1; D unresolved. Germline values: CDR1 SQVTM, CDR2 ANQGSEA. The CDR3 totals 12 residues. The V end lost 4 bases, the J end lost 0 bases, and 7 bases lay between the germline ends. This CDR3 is CSVAESSYEQYF. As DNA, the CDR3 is TGCAGCGTTGCTGAGAGCTCCTACGAGCAGTACTTC.

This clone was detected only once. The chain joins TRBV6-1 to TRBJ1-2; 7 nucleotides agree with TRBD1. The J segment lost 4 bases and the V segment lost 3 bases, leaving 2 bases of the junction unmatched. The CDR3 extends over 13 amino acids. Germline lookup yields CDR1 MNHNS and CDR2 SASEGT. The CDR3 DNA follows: TGTGCCAGCAGTGACGACAGGGTCTATGGCTACACCTTC. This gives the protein CASSDDRVYGYTF.

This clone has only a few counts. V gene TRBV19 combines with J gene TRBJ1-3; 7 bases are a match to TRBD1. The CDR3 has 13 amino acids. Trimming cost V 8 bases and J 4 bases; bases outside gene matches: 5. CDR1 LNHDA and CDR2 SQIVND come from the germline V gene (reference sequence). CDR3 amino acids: CASSWDRGNTIYF. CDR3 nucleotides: TGTGCCAGTTCATGGGACAGAGGAAACACCATATATTTT.